The rows below give T cell receptor beta chains drawn from one sample of a study of response to subunit inactivated influenza vaccine. One entry per CDR3 protein results from TCRdb running MiXCR on the RT-PCR reads. The profile covers about 700,000 distinct CDR3 sequences, with around 14% appearing a single time and around 6.5% taken by the ten largest. The sequenced sample was PBMCs from blood, obtained roughly 2 weeks before vaccination. All receptors derive from a man between 45 and 60 years old who received an inactivated influenza vaccine. Both conserved end residues are part of each CDR3. A D gene is named only where the DNA matches it firmly. A row's size may be missing; if present it is once, few, many or a size class.

CDR3 | DNA | size | J | V | D
CASSQGPSSEQFF | TGTGCCAGCAGCCAGGGGCCCTCAAGTGAGCAGTTCTTC | NA | TRBJ2-1 | TRBV14 | NA
CASSHQETQYF | TGTGCCAGCAGTCACCAAGAGACCCAGTACTTC | many | TRBJ2-5 | TRBV12-3/TRBV12-4 | NA
CASSVTGLANYEQYF | TGTGCCAGCAGCGTGACCGGACTAGCGAATTACGAGCAGTACTTC | NA | TRBJ2-7 | TRBV9 | TRBD2
CASSQDAGDQETQYF | TGCGCCAGCAGCCAAGACGCAGGGGACCAAGAGACCCAGTACTTC | many | TRBJ2-5 | TRBV4-1 | NA
CAWRNTGGAEQYF | TGTGCCTGGAGGAATACAGGGGGCGCCGAGCAGTACTTC | NA | TRBJ2-7 | TRBV30 | TRBD1
CASKRDRDYNEQFF | TGTGCCAGCAAGAGGGACAGGGACTACAATGAGCAGTTCTTC | NA | TRBJ2-1 | TRBV6-1 | TRBD1
CSARDRDRGQHNEKLFF | TGCAGTGCTAGAGATAGGGACAGGGGTCAGCATAATGAAAAACTGTTTTTT | NA | TRBJ1-4 | TRBV20-1 | TRBD1
CSATLARSEQFF | TGCAGTGCTACGCTAGCGAGGAGTGAGCAGTTCTTC | NA | TRBJ2-1 | TRBV20-1 | NA
CASSFVLNQPQHF | TGTGCCAGCAGTTTTGTCCTGAATCAGCCCCAGCATTTT | NA | TRBJ1-5 | TRBV12-3/TRBV12-4 | NA
CASSLDPGLAGGIEQFF | TGTGCCAGCAGCTTGGATCCGGGACTAGCGGGCGGTATTGAGCAGTTCTTC | NA | TRBJ2-1 | TRBV7-9 | TRBD2
CASRNGYSGNTIYF | TGTGCCAGCAGAAATGGGTATTCTGGAAACACCATATATTTT | few | TRBJ1-3 | TRBV6-1 | NA
CASSYSMGPIASPLHF | TGTGCCAGCAGTTACTCGATGGGACCAATAGCCTCACCCCTCCACTTT | NA | TRBJ1-6 | TRBV6-2/TRBV6-3 | NA
CASSVQGAGRQPQHF | TGTGCCAGTAGTGTACAGGGGGCCGGTCGGCAGCCCCAGCATTTT | many | TRBJ1-5 | TRBV19 | TRBD1
CSAHDRGEQYF | TGCAGCGCCCACGACAGGGGCGAGCAGTACTTC | NA | TRBJ2-7 | TRBV29-1 | TRBD1
CSARVAWREDLRNEQFF | TGCAGTGCTAGAGTTGCTTGGCGGGAGGATTTACGCAATGAGCAGTTCTTC | few | TRBJ2-1 | TRBV20-1 | TRBD2
CASSPGGLAGASYNEQFF | TGTGCCAGCAGCCCCGGGGGACTAGCGGGGGCTAGCTACAATGAGCAGTTCTTC | NA | TRBJ2-1 | TRBV11-2 | TRBD2
CASSSLGLAESSYEQYF | TGTGCCAGCAGTTCGCTAGGACTAGCGGAGAGCTCCTACGAGCAGTACTTC | NA | TRBJ2-7 | TRBV28 | TRBD2
CASNLMQVNTGELFF | TGTGCCAGCAACCTTATGCAGGTTAACACCGGGGAGCTGTTTTTT | few | TRBJ2-2 | TRBV6-1 | NA
CSPYASNEKLFF | TGCAGCCCTTATGCATCTAATGAAAAACTGTTTTTT | NA | TRBJ1-4 | TRBV20-1 | NA
CATGQGFDTEAFF | TGTGCCACGGGACAGGGGTTTGACACTGAAGCTTTCTTT | NA | TRBJ1-1 | TRBV10-3 | TRBD1
CASRGAPGEQFF | TGTGCCAGCAGGGGCGCCCCGGGTGAGCAGTTCTTC | few | TRBJ2-1 | TRBV4-2 | NA
CASSILGETQYF | TGTGCCAGCAGTATTTTAGGAGAGACCCAGTACTTC | NA | TRBJ2-5 | TRBV6-2/TRBV6-3 | NA
CASSPGVLAGHEQFF | TGTGCCAGCAGCCCAGGGGTATTAGCGGGTCATGAGCAGTTCTTC | many | TRBJ2-1 | TRBV7-3 | NA
CASSQVNNGGGGTDTQYF | TGCGCCAGCAGCCAAGTAAATAACGGGGGGGGAGGTACAGATACGCAGTATTTT | few | TRBJ2-3 | TRBV4-1 | TRBD2
CASSYPPGGGSTDTQYF | TGTGCCAGCAGTTACCCCCCCGGCGGGGGTAGCACAGATACGCAGTATTTT | NA | TRBJ2-3 | TRBV6-5 | TRBD2
CASQGHSPTEQYF | TGCGCCAGCCAGGGCCACAGTCCCACCGAGCAGTACTTC | NA | TRBJ2-7 | TRBV10-2 | NA
CASSQPGLAGVWQYF | TGTGCCAGCTCCCAACCGGGACTAGCGGGAGTGTGGCAGTACTTC | few | TRBJ2-7 | TRBV18 | TRBD2
CASQGLAGGQNGGELFF | TGTGCCAGCCAAGGCCTAGCGGGAGGTCAAAACGGCGGGGAGCTGTTTTTT | NA | TRBJ2-2 | TRBV6-2/TRBV6-3 | TRBD2
CASSFAGGTDNEQFF | TGTGCCAGCAGCTTCGCGGGAGGGACCGACAATGAGCAGTTCTTC | few | TRBJ2-1 | TRBV7-9 | TRBD2
CSARPTGWYTDTQYF | TGCAGTGCACGACCGACAGGGTGGTACACAGATACGCAGTATTTT | NA | TRBJ2-3 | TRBV20-1 | TRBD1
CASSVGVEGIYEQYF | TGTGCCAGCAGCGTAGGGGTTGAGGGGATCTACGAGCAGTACTTC | NA | TRBJ2-7 | TRBV9 | NA
CASSHPQGEYTEAFF | TGTGCCAGCAGCCATCCCCAGGGGGAATACACTGAAGCTTTCTTT | few | TRBJ1-1 | TRBV3-1 | TRBD1
CASSLRTVANNEQFF | TGTGCCAGCAGTCTCCGGACGGTGGCTAACAATGAGCAGTTCTTC | few | TRBJ2-1 | TRBV6-2/TRBV6-3 | NA
CSARLAGGRDTQYF | TGCAGTGCCCGACTAGCGGGAGGGAGGGATACGCAGTATTTT | NA | TRBJ2-3 | TRBV20-1 | TRBD2
CASSYSAGGPYEQYF | TGTGCCAGCAGTTACTCTGCGGGAGGTCCCTACGAGCAGTACTTC | many | TRBJ2-7 | TRBV6-5 | TRBD2
CASSVTGTAIETQYF | TGTGCCAGCAGTGTTACCGGGACAGCAATAGAGACCCAGTACTTC | NA | TRBJ2-5 | TRBV2 | TRBD1
CSARDRLNTEAFF | TGCAGTGCTAGAGACAGGTTGAACACTGAAGCTTTCTTT | few | TRBJ1-1 | TRBV20-1 | NA
CASSSGGQAYTDTQYF | TGCGCCAGCAGCTCCGGGGGACAGGCCTACACAGATACGCAGTATTTT | NA | TRBJ2-3 | TRBV5-1 | TRBD1
CSVGDRSNQPQHF | TGCAGCGTTGGTGATCGGAGCAATCAGCCCCAGCATTTT | few | TRBJ1-5 | TRBV29-1 | NA
CASSFAKSYEQYF | TGTGCCAGCAGTTTTGCTAAATCCTACGAGCAGTACTTC | many | TRBJ2-7 | TRBV28 | NA
CSAPPASGRGNEQFF | TGCAGTGCTCCACCTGCCAGCGGGAGGGGAAATGAGCAGTTCTTC | few | TRBJ2-1 | TRBV20-1 | TRBD2
CASSQDSNEQFF | TGTGCCAGCAGCCAGGACAGCAATGAGCAGTTCTTC | few | TRBJ2-1 | TRBV7-9 | NA
CASSQASIRGSNSPLHF | TGCGCCAGCAGCCAAGCCTCGATCCGAGGGAGTAATTCACCCCTCCACTTT | few | TRBJ1-6 | TRBV4-3 | NA
CAIGTSGASTGELFF | TGTGCCATCGGGACTAGCGGGGCCTCCACCGGGGAGCTGTTTTTT | many | TRBJ2-2 | TRBV10-3 | TRBD2
CASSEDREETQYF | TGTGCCAGCAGTGAGGACAGGGAAGAGACCCAGTACTTC | few | TRBJ2-5 | TRBV6-1 | TRBD1
CASTLSGGGNEKLFF | TGTGCCAGTACGCTTTCCGGGGGCGGTAATGAAAAACTGTTTTTT | NA | TRBJ1-4 | TRBV19 | NA
CASSREGEEQYF | TGTGCCAGCAGCCGAGAGGGGGAAGAGCAGTACTTC | NA | TRBJ2-7 | TRBV6-5 | NA
CASSLVPAANEQFF | TGTGCCAGCAGCTTAGTTCCAGCGGCCAATGAGCAGTTCTTC | NA | TRBJ2-1 | TRBV7-9 | NA
CSAYRGRGGKNIQYF | TGCAGTGCTTACAGGGGGCGCGGGGGCAAAAACATTCAGTACTTC | NA | TRBJ2-4 | TRBV20-1 | TRBD1
CASTPRTSGKGTTYNEQFF | TGTGCCAGCACCCCCCGGACTAGCGGGAAAGGTACAACCTACAATGAGCAGTTCTTC | few | TRBJ2-1 | TRBV28 | TRBD2
CASSLAPPRVETQYF | TGTGCCAGCAGCTTAGCCCCCCCTAGGGTAGAGACCCAGTACTTC | few | TRBJ2-5 | TRBV7-2 | NA
CSVELLELSGNTIYF | TGCAGCGTTGAATTGTTGGAGCTCTCTGGAAACACCATATATTTT | few | TRBJ1-3 | TRBV29-1 | NA
CASAPGQKTDTQYF | TGTGCCAGCGCCCCGGGACAGAAGACAGATACGCAGTATTTT | NA | TRBJ2-3 | TRBV19 | TRBD1
CASSQRQGGYEQYF | TGTGCCAGCAGCCAAAGGCAGGGTGGCTACGAGCAGTACTTC | few | TRBJ2-7 | TRBV3-1 | NA
CASSLVPNSESYKYF | TGCGCCAGCAGCTTGGTACCCAATAGTGAGTCGTATAAGTACTTC | many | TRBJ2-7 | TRBV5-1 | NA
CATSDPLIPGLAGSYNEQFF | TGTGCCACCAGTGACCCCTTGATCCCGGGACTAGCGGGATCCTACAATGAGCAGTTCTTC | NA | TRBJ2-1 | TRBV24-1 | TRBD2
CASRETSPTQFF | TGTGCCAGCCGCGAGACTAGCCCAACTCAGTTCTTC | few | TRBJ2-1 | TRBV6-1 | TRBD2
CASSKGSSGVGTGELFF | TGCGCCAGCAGCAAAGGGTCATCAGGGGTCGGAACCGGGGAGCTGTTTTTT | many | TRBJ2-2 | TRBV5-1 | NA
CSVLDRVGNNEQFF | TGCAGCGTTCTTGACAGGGTAGGAAACAATGAGCAGTTCTTC | few | TRBJ2-1 | TRBV29-1 | TRBD1